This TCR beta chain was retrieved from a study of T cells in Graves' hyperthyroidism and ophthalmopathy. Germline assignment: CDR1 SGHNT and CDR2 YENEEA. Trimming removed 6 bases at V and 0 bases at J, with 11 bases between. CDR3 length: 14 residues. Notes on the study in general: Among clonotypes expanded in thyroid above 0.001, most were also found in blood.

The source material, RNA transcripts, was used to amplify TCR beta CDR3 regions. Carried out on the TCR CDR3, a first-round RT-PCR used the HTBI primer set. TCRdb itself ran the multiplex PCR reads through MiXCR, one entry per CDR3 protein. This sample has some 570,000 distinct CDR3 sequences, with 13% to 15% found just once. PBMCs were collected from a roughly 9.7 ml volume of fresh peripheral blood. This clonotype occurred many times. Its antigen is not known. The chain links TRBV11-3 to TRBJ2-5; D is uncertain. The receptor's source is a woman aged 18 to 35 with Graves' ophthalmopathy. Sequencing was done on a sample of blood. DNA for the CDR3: TGTGCCAGCAGTACGTTTCAGGACCAAGAGACCCAGTACTTC. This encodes CASSTFQDQETQYF.